This entry lists 18 T cell receptor beta chains sequenced from one sample in a study of patients and donors after allogeneic stem cell transplantation. TCRdb itself ran the RT-PCR reads through MiXCR, one entry per CDR3 protein. The repertoire has roughly 880,000 distinct CDR3 sequences, 15% to 20% of them found once; the top ten carry 6%. Sample: blood, either unsorted or a sorted T cell fraction (not recorded which). Receptors originate from a human donor who was either an allogeneic HSCT recipient or a stem cell or donor lymphocyte infusion donor (not recorded which). It is not recorded whose cells these are; they may come from a transplant donor.

The chain links TRBV29-1 to TRBJ1-2; D may be TRBD1 (6 bases). The germline CDR1 and CDR2 sequences are SQVTM and ANQGSEA. This CDR3 region has 13 residues. Trimming cost V 4 bases and J 2 bases, with 11 bases left between them. The CDR3 nucleotides are TGCAGCGTTGTGGGGACACGGAACTATGGCTACACCTTC. Translating it yields CSVVGTRNYGYTF.

The V call is TRBV14, the J call TRBJ1-1; 7 bases align to TRBD1. With 2 bases clipped from V and 6 bases from J, the junction kept 9 bases outside the gene matches. Germline CDR1 SGHDN, CDR2 FVKESK. The CDR3 is made up of 15 amino acids. As DNA, the CDR3 is TGTGCCAGCAGCCAATTAAAAGGGGGCGTCTCTGAAGCTTTCTTT. Translating gives CASSQLKGGVSEAFF.

The genes are TRBV3-1 and TRBJ2-3; 9 nucleotides line up with TRBD2. The CDR3 length is 18 residues. Germline assignment: CDR1 LGHDT and CDR2 YNNKEL (reference sequence). V dropped 6 bases and J dropped 0; count of bases not matched to a gene: 13. CDR3 coding DNA: TGTGCCAGCAGACTGGTAGGGCGGGGGGGCCGGAGCACAGATACGCAGTATTTT. Translated, it gives CASRLVGRGGRSTDTQYF.

The genes are TRBV24-1 and TRBJ1-1; no clear D. Germline V gene data show CDR1 as KGHDR and CDR2 as SFDVKD. V lost 3 bases to trimming and J lost 5 bases, with 24 bases between them. This CDR3 contains 18 residues. This chain's CDR3 is CATSDGRGRRSNGTEAFF. CDR3 sequence (DNA): TGTGCCACCAGTGATGGGCGCGGCAGGCGGTCGAATGGAACTGAAGCTTTCTTT.

J is TRBJ1-2 and V is TRBV4-2; the D is unclear. Per germline, CDR1 LGHNA and CDR2 YNFKEQ. V was trimmed by 0 bases and J by 4 bases, leaving 9 bases between them. The CDR3 sequence is 14 residues long. Here the CDR3 DNA reads TGTGCCAGCAGCCAAGAGGACCCTCTCTATGGCTACACCTTC. Translated: CASSQEDPLYGYTF.

The rearrangement uses TRBV7-3 and TRBJ2-3; D possibly corresponds to TRBD2 (5 bases). This CDR3 has 17 residues. Germline CDR1 SGHTA, CDR2 FQGTGA. Trimming cost V 1 base and J 6 bases, with 20 bases left between them. The CDR3 DNA reads as TGTGCCAGCAGCTTAAGGGGTACCGGGGTCTTCACGGATACGCAGTATTTT. Translated, it gives CASSLRGTGVFTDTQYF.

This clonotype showed up just a few times. V is TRBV20-1 and J is TRBJ2-7; 12 bases are a match to TRBD1. CDR3 length: 13 residues. CDR1 is DFQATT and CDR2 is SNEGSKA in the germline V gene (reference sequence). V dropped 3 bases and J dropped 4; count of bases not matched to a gene: 1. CDR3 region: CSARGQGAYEQYF. The CDR3 DNA is TGCAGTGCTAGGGGACAGGGGGCTTACGAGCAGTACTTC.

This clonotype was detected a few times. The chain uses TRBV20-1 and TRBJ2-7, with 9 bases lining up with TRBD2. Germline CDR1 reads DFQATT; CDR2 reads SNEGSKA (reference sequence). This CDR3 contains 15 residues. The junction had 9 bases not matched to a gene; V was cut back by 5 bases and J by 1 base. This CDR3 reads CSARNSGSRSYEQYF. The CDR3 DNA sequence: TGCAGTGCTCGTAATAGCGGGAGCCGGTCCTACGAGCAGTACTTC.

This sequence joins TRBV10-3 and TRBJ2-5, with TRBD2 matching over 7 bases. Germline V CDR1 and CDR2: ENHRY, SYGVKD. The CDR3 spans 16 residues. J lost 5 bases, V lost 6 bases, and 15 bases had no gene match. The CDR3 protein is CAISPLAGVGVETQYF. The CDR3 DNA sequence: TGTGCCATCAGCCCCCTGGCGGGAGTTGGTGTGGAGACCCAGTACTTC.

This clonotype was recorded at least ten times. The V call is TRBV12-3 or TRBV12-4, the J call TRBJ2-2, with TRBD2 matching over 12 bases. This CDR3 is 18 amino acids long. The V and J ends lost 3 bases and 9 bases, in that order; junction bases with no gene match: 14. The CDR3 coding sequence is TGTGCCAGCAGTTTTCTCTTAAAAGGGACTAGCGGGCGTAGGGAGCTGTTTTTT. It is translated as CASSFLLKGTSGRRELFF.

The V call is TRBV20-1, the J call TRBJ2-7; D gene uncertain. The V and J ends lost 1 base and 4 bases respectively, with 11 bases between them. Germline assignment: CDR1 DFQATT and CDR2 SNEGSKA (reference sequence). There are 13 residues in the CDR3. In DNA, the CDR3 is TGCAGTGCTAGAGGTAGCTTCAATTACGAGCAGTACTTC. Translation gives CSARGSFNYEQYF.

The V call is TRBV7-3, the J call TRBJ2-1; the match to TRBD2 covers 13 bases. Looked up from germline, CDR1 is SGHTA and CDR2 is FQGTGA. Germline trimming cut 5 bases from V and 6 bases from J; bases unmatched to any gene: 7. The CDR3 runs 16 residues. As DNA, the CDR3 is TGTGCCAGCAGCCCATCGGGACTAGCGGGGTTCAATGAGCAGTTCTTC. It specifies CASSPSGLAGFNEQFF.

This clonotype was seen a handful of times. The chain recombines TRBV12-3 or TRBV12-4 with TRBJ1-1; 7 bases agree with TRBD1. CDR3 length equals 11 residues. Germline trimming cut 6 bases from V and 11 bases from J; bases unmatched to any gene: 6. CDR3 protein: CASRQTGEAFF. For the CDR3, the DNA is TGTGCCAGCAGGCAAACAGGGGAGGCTTTCTTT.

Worth noting for this clonotype: Its ends do not fully match the called genes, so a read error is possible. The chain recombines TRBV12-3 or TRBV12-4 with TRBJ2-1; the D is unclear. The CDR3 runs to 14 residues. The CDR3 coding sequence is TGTGCCAGCAGTGTAGCCCACTCCTACAATGAGCAGTTCTTC. This encodes CASSVAHSYNEQFF.

This chain links TRBV27 with TRBJ1-6, with 7 bases fitting TRBD1. CDR3 length: 15 amino acids. Losses at the gene ends were 6 bases for V and 10 bases for J; bases not matched to a gene: 12. CDR1 and CDR2 from the germline V gene are MNHEY and SMNVEV (reference sequence). As DNA, the CDR3 is TGTGCCAGCAGGGAGCCCCCGGGACAGCGATCACCCCTCCACTTT. It codes for CASREPPGQRSPLHF.

This clonotype was counted a few times. The chain links TRBV5-8 to TRBJ1-1; 7 positions match TRBD1. This CDR3 is built from 16 residues. V shed 6 bases and J 2 bases; nucleotides not matched to a gene: 13. Germline V gene lookup returns CDR1 SGHTS and CDR2 YDEGEE. In DNA form, the CDR3 reads TGTGCCAGCAAGTTTGCAACAGGGGCAGGAAACACTGAAGCTTTCTTT. Translated, it gives CASKFATGAGNTEAFF.

The V call is TRBV7-9, the J call TRBJ1-2, with 7 bases that match TRBD1. Trimming removed 3 bases from V and 7 bases from J; junction bases left unmatched: 5. From germline, CDR1 is SEHNR and CDR2 FQNEAQ (reference sequence). The CDR3 runs to 13 residues. This CDR3 reads CASSFGQGVGYTF. CDR3 DNA: TGTGCCAGCAGCTTCGGTCAGGGGGTTGGCTACACCTTC.

The CDR3 protein is CASSQDQGLIAFF. The CDR3 bases are TGCGCCAGCAGCCAAGATCAGGGGCTGATCGCTTTCTTT. V and J are TRBV4-3 and TRBJ1-1; a possible D gene is TRBD1 (6 bases). The CDR3 has 13 residues. With 0 bases removed from V and 11 bases from J, the gap between germline ends came to 13 bases. Germline CDR1 reads LGHNA; CDR2 reads YSLEER.